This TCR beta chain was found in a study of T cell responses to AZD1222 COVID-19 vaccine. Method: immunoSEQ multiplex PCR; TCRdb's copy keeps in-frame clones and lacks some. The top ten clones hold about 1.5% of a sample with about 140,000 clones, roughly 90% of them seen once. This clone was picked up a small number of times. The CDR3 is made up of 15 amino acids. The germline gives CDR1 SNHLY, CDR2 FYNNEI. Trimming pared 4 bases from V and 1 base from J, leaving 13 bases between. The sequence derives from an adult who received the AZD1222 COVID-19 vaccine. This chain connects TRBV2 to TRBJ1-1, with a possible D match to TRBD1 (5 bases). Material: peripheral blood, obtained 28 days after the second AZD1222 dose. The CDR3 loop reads CASSGDLLPNTEAFF. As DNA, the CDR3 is TGTGCCAGCAGTGGGGACCTTTTACCGAACACTGAAGCTTTCTTT.